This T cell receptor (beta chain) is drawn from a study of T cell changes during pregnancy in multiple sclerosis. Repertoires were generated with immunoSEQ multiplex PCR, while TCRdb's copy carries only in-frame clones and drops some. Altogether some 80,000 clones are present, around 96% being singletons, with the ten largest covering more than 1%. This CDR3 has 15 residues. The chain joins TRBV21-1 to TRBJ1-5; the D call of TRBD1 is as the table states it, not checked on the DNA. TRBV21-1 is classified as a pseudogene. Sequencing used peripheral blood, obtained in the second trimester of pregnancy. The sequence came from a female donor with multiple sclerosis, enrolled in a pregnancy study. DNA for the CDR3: TGTGCCAGCAGCTTCAACAGGGGGCTTGAGCAGCCCCAGCATTTT. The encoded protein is CASSFNRGLEQPQHF.